The next 16 T cell receptor beta chains were all read from a single sample in a study of blood T cell repertoires in COVID-19. Here immunoSEQ multiplex PCR was the method, and the copy in TCRdb shows in-frame clones only, minus some. The sample carries about 170,000 clones, roughly 91% recorded once. Sequenced: peripheral blood. Receptors originate from a man between 18 and 35 years old with COVID-19, enrolled during active disease.

The chain uses TRBV5-3 and TRBJ2-7, with TRBD1 identical over 7 bases. TRBV5-3 falls under the ORF class, with uncertain function. The trim removed 4 bases at V and 4 bases at J, leaving 14 bases unmatched. The CDR3 covers 16 residues. The CDR3 here is CARSMRPQGRRYEQYF. CDR3 coding DNA: TGTGCCAGAAGCATGAGACCACAGGGGCGCAGGTACGAGCAGTACTTC.

The chain links TRBV28 to TRBJ1-6; unclear D gene. Trimming stripped 7 bases from V and 8 bases from J, with 21 bases between. This CDR3 contains 16 residues. In germline, CDR1 is MDHEN, CDR2 SYDVKM. CDR3 amino acids: CASTPRDRVDDSPLHF. The CDR3 coding sequence is TGTGCCAGCACCCCACGGGATCGGGTGGATGATTCACCCCTCCACTTT.

J is TRBJ2-2 and V is TRBV5-6; maybe TRBD2 (6 bases). Trimming cost V 6 bases and J 2 bases, with 17 bases left between them. This CDR3 has 16 residues. Germline values: CDR1 SGHDT, CDR2 YYEEEE. The CDR3 protein is CASTTPGGVNTGELFF. Here the CDR3 DNA reads TGTGCCAGCACCACCCCTGGCGGGGTAAACACCGGGGAGCTGTTTTTT.

This sequence joins TRBV6-5 and TRBJ2-2; perhaps TRBD1 as D (5 bases). This CDR3 contains 16 residues. V was clipped by 2 bases and J by 6 bases, with 16 bases between them. Germline loops: CDR1 MNHEY, CDR2 SVGAGI. CDR3 coding DNA: TGTGCCAGCAGTTACGACCGCAGTTCAGGGCCCGGGGAGCTGTTTTTT. Translating it yields CASSYDRSSGPGELFF.

This clone has more than one count but fewer than ten. The rearrangement joins TRBV5-4 to TRBJ2-7; 7 bases match TRBD2. This CDR3 is 17 amino acids long. Germline trimming cut 1 base from V and 2 bases from J; bases unmatched to any gene: 12. Looked up from germline, CDR1 is SGHNT and CDR2 is YYREEE (reference sequence). The CDR3 coding sequence is TGTGCCAGCAGCTTGACCTTCCTGGCTAGCGGACCCTACGAGCAGTACTTC. This gives the protein CASSLTFLASGPYEQYF.

Only one count was recorded for this clone. This chain joins TRBV9 and TRBJ2-7, with D perhaps TRBD1 (7 bases). The germline gives CDR1 SGDLS, CDR2 YYNGEE. This CDR3 is built from 15 residues. Trimming removed 3 bases at V and 1 base at J, with 14 bases between. The CDR3 nucleotides are TGTGCCAGCAGCGCCGGAGGGACAGCATCCTACGAGCAGTACTTC. Its translation: CASSAGGTASYEQYF.

This chain links TRBV7-2 with TRBJ2-1; perhaps TRBD2 as D (6 bases). Trimming left V 2 bases short and J 2 bases short, with 10 bases between. From germline, CDR1 is SGHTA and CDR2 FQGNSA. This CDR3 region has 15 residues. CDR3 sequence (DNA): TGTGCCAGCAGCTTATCCCGCGGGACCTACAATGAGCAGTTCTTC. Protein product: CASSLSRGTYNEQFF.

Remarks on this clone: Other DNA sequences in this specimen translate into the identical CDR3. This rearrangement joins TRBV5-1 to TRBJ2-1, with 8 bases aligning to TRBD1. The germline CDR1 and CDR2 sequences are SGHRS and YFSETQ. The CDR3 consists of 15 residues. J lost 1 base, V lost 2 bases, and 2 bases had no gene match. CDR3 residues: CASSLGTGSYNEQFF. The CDR3, as DNA: TGCGCCAGCAGCTTAGGGACAGGTTCCTACAATGAGCAGTTCTTC.

The rearrangement links TRBV6-5 to TRBJ1-3; 7 positions agree with TRBD1. Germline V gene lookup returns CDR1 MNHEY and CDR2 SVGAGI. This CDR3 spans 14 amino acids. V was clipped by 6 bases and J by 0 bases; unmatched bases: 2. CDR3: CASRRQGSGNTIYF. CDR3 in DNA: TGTGCCAGCAGGCGACAGGGCTCTGGAAACACCATATATTTT.

This clone appeared a few times. The chain couples TRBV19 to TRBJ2-1, with 8 bases lining up with TRBD1. The J segment lost 5 bases and the V segment lost 5 bases, leaving 8 bases of the junction unmatched. This CDR3 spans 15 amino acids. Germline-derived CDR1 and CDR2 are LNHDA and SQIVND (reference sequence). CDR3 protein: CASSPRQGTHNEQFF. CDR3 DNA: TGTGCCAGTAGTCCCCGACAGGGGACTCACAATGAGCAGTTCTTC.

The rearrangement uses TRBV6-6 and TRBJ2-7, with a tentative D call TRBD2 (5 bases). The CDR3 is 15 residues long. Germline V CDR1 and CDR2: MNHNY, SVGAGI (reference sequence). V dropped 2 bases and J dropped 0 bases, with 11 bases sitting between them. This chain's CDR3 is CASSYPGSYSYEQYF. The CDR3 bases are TGTGCCAGCAGTTACCCGGGGTCGTACTCCTACGAGCAGTACTTC.

The gene calls are TRBV6-5 and TRBJ2-7, with 7 bases lining up with TRBD1. V gave up 2 bases and J gave up 7 bases; unmatched junction bases: 8. The CDR3 contains 14 residues. The germline gives CDR1 MNHEY, CDR2 SVGAGI. CDR3 coding DNA: TGTGCCAGCAGTTACGCAACAGGGGTTGGGGAGCAGTACTTC. Protein sequence: CASSYATGVGEQYF.

In this sample, this clone turned up a few times. J is TRBJ1-2 and V is TRBV11-2; TRBD1 might be the D (5 bases). With 5 bases removed from V and 1 base from J, the gap between germline ends came to 8 bases. Germline V gene data show CDR1 as SGHAT and CDR2 as FQNNGV. The CDR3 is 13 amino acids. For the CDR3, the DNA is TGTGCCAGCAGCCCTCAGGGTAACTATGGCTACACCTTC. This gives the protein CASSPQGNYGYTF.

The chain recombines TRBV19 with TRBJ2-1, with D possibly being TRBD1 (6 bases). The CDR3 length is 16 residues. Trimming shortened V by 4 bases and J by 5 bases, and 18 bases separated the two germline ends. Per the germline V gene, CDR1 is LNHDA and CDR2 is SQIVND (reference sequence). The CDR3 DNA reads TGTGCCAGTAGTACCCTAGGGGGATTCAGGAACAATGAGCAGTTCTTC. It specifies CASSTLGGFRNNEQFF.

Only a few counts were recorded for this clone. The V and J genes are TRBV29-1 and TRBJ1-1, with D possibly matching TRBD1 (6 bases). The CDR3 consists of 13 residues. CDR1 SQVTM and CDR2 ANQGSEA come from the germline V gene. Trimming left V 7 bases short and J 0 bases short, with 12 bases between. CDR3: CSADRRLNTEAFF. The CDR3 nucleotides are TGCAGCGCCGACAGGCGTCTGAACACTGAAGCTTTCTTT.

CDR3 residues: CASSLEYGVEYNEQFF. Written as DNA, the CDR3 is TGTGCCAGCAGCTTAGAGTACGGAGTGGAATACAATGAGCAGTTCTTC. This chain joins TRBV7-8 and TRBJ2-1; D is unresolved. The germline V gene has CDR1 SGHVS and CDR2 FQNEAQ. This CDR3 is built from 16 residues. The ends were cut back, 1 base at V and 4 bases at J, with 14 bases in the middle.